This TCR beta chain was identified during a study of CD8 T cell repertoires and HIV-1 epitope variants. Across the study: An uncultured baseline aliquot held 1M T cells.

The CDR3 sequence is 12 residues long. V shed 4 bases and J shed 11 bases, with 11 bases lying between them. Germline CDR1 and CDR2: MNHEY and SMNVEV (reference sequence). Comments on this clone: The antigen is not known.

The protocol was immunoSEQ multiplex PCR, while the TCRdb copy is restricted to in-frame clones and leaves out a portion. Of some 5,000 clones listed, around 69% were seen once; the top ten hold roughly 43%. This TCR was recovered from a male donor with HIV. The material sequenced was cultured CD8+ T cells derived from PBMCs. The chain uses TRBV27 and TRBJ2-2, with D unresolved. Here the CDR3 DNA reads TGTGCCAGCAGTTACGATGGAAGTGAGCTGTTTTTT. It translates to CASSYDGSELFF.